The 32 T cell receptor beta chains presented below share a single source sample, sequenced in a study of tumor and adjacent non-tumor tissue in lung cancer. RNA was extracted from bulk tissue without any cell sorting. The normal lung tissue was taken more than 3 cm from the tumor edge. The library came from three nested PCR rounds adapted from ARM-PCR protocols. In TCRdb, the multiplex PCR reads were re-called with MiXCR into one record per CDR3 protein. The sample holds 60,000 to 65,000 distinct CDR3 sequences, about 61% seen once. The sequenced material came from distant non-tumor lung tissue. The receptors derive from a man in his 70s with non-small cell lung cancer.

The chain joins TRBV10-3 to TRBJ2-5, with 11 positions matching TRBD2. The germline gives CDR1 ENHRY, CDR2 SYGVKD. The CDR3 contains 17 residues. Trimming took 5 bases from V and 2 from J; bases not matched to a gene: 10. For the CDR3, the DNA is TGTGCCATCAGTAACCGAGTAACTAGCGGGGGTCAAGAGACCCAGTACTTC. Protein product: CAISNRVTSGGQETQYF.

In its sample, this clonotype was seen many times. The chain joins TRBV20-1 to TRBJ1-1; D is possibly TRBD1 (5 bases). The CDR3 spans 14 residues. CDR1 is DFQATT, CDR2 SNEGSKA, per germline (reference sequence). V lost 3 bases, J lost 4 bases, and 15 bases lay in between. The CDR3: CSARDPGVGTEAFF. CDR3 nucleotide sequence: TGCAGTGCTAGGGATCCGGGGGTTGGCACTGAAGCTTTCTTT.

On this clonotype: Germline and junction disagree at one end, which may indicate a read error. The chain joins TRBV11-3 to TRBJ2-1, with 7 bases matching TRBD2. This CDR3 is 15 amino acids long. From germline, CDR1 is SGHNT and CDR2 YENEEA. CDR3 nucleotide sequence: TGTGCCAGCAGCTTATCAAGCGGGAAGTTCAAGGAGCGGTTCTTC. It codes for CASSLSSGKFKERFF.

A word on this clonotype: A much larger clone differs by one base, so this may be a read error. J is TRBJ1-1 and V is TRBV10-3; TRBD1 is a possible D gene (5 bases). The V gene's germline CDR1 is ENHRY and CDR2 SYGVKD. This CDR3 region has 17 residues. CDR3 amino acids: CTIRSHPGRSMNTEAFF. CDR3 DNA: TGTACCATCAGGTCCCATCCGGGACGGAGTATGAACACTGAAGCTTTCTTT.

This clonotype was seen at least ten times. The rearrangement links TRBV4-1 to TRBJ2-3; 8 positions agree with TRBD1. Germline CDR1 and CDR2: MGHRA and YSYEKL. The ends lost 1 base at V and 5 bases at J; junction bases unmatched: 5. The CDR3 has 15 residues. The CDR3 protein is CASSQGTGSRDTQYF. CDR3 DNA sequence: TGCGCCAGCAGCCAAGGGACAGGGAGTAGAGATACGCAGTATTTT.

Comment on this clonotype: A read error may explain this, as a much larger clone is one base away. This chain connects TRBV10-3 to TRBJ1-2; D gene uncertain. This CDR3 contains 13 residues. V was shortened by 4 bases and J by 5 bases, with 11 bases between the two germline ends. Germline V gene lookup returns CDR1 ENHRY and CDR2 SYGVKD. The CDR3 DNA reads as TGTGCCATCAGTGTGACGGAGGCTTATGGCTACACCTTC. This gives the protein CAISVTEAYGYTF.

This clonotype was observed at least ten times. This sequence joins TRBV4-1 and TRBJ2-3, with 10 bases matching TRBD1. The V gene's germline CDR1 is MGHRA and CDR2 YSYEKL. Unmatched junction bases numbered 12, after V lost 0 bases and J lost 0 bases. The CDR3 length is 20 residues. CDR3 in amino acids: CASSQDVGTGTGVSTDTQYF. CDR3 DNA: TGCGCCAGCAGCCAAGACGTGGGGACCGGGACAGGGGTTAGCACAGATACGCAGTATTTT.

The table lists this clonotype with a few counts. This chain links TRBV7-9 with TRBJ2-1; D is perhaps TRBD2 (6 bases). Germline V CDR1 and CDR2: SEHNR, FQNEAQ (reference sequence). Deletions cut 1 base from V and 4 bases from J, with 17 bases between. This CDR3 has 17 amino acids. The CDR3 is CASSLGGGTGRYNEQFF. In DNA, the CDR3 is TGTGCCAGCAGCTTAGGGGGCGGGACGGGCCGTTACAATGAGCAGTTCTTC.

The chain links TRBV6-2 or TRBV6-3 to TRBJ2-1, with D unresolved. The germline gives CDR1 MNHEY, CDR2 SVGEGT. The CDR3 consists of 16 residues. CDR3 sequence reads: CANAYGTGLLGNEQFF. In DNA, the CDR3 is TGTGCGAACGCCTACGGCACGGGCTTACTTGGCAATGAGCAGTTCTTC.

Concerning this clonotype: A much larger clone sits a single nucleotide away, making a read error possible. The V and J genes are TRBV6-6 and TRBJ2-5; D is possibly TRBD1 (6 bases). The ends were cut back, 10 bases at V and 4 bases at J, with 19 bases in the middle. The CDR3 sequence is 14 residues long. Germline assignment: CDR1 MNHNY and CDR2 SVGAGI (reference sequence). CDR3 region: CANSYGGNVETQYF. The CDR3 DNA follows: TGTGCCAACAGCTATGGGGGCAATGTAGAGACCCAGTACTTC.

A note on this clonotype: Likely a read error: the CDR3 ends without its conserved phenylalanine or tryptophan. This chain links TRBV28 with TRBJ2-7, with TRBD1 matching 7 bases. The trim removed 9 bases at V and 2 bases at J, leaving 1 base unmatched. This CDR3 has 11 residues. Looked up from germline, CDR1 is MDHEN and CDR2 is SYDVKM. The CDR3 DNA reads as TGTGCCAGTACAGGGGCCTACGAGCAGTACCTC. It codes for CASTGAYEQYL.

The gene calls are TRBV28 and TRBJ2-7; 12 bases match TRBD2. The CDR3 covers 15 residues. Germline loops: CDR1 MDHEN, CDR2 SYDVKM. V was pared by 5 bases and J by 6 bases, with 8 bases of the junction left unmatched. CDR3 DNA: TGTGCCAGCAGTCAACCTCCGGGACTAGCGGGCGAGCAGTACTTC. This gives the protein CASSQPPGLAGEQYF.

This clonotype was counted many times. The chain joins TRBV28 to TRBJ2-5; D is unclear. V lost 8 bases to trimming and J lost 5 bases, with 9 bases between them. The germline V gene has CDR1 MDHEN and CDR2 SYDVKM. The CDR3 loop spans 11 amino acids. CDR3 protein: CASGQSETQYF. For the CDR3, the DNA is TGTGCCAGCGGGCAATCTGAGACCCAGTACTTC.

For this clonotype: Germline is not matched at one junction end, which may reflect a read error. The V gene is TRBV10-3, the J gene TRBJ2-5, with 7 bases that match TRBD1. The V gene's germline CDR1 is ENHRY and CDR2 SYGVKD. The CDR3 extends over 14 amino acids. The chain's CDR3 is CAISESDRDETQYF. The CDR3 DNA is TGCGCCATCAGTGAGTCCGACAGGGACGAGACCCAGTACTTC.

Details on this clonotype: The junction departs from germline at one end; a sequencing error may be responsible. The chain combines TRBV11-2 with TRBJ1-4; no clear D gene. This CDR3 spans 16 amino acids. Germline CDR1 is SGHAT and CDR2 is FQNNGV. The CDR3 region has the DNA TGTGCCAGCAGCTTGGATCGGCCGGCAATTAATGAAAAGCTGTTTTTT. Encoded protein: CASSLDRPAINEKLFF. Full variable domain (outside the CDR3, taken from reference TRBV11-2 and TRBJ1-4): EAGVAQSPRYKIIEKRQSVAFWCNPISGHATLYWYQQILGQGPKLLIQFQNNGVVDDSQLPKDRFSAERLKGVDSTLKIQPAKLEDSAVYLCASSLDRPAINEKLFFGSGTQLSVL.

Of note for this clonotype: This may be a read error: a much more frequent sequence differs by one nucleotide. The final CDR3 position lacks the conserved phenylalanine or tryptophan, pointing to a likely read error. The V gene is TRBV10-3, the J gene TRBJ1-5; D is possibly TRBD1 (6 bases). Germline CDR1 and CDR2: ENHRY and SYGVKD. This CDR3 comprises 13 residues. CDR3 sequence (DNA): TGTGCCATTAACAGGGAGAGCAATCATCCCCAGCATTTG. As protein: CAINRESNHPQHL.

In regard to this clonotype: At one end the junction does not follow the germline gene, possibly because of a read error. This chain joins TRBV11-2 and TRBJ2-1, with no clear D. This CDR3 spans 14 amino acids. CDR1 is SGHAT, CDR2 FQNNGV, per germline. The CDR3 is CASSLVILSNEHFF. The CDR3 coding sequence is TGTGCCAGCAGCTTAGTAATACTTTCAAATGAGCATTTCTTC.

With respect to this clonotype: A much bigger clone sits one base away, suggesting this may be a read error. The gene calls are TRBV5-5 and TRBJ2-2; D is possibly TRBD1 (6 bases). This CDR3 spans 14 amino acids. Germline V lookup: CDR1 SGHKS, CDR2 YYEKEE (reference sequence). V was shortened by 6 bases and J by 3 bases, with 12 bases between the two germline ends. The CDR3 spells CASTLQGDTGELFF. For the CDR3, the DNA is TGTGCCAGCACACTACAGGGAGACACCGGGGAGCTGTTTTTT.

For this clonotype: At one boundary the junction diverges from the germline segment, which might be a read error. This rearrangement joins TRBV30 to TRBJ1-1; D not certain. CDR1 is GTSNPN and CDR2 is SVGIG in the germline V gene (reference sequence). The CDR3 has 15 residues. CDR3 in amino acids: CVWISSQHVNTEAFF. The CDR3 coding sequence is TGTGTCTGGATAAGTTCCCAGCACGTGAACACTGAAGCTTTCTTT. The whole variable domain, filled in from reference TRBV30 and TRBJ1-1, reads SQTIHQWPATLVQPVGSPLSLECTVEGTSNPNLYWYRQAAGRGLQLLFYSVGIGQISSEVPQNLSASRPQDRQFILSSKKLLLSDSGFYLCVWISSQHVNTEAFFGQGTRLTVV.

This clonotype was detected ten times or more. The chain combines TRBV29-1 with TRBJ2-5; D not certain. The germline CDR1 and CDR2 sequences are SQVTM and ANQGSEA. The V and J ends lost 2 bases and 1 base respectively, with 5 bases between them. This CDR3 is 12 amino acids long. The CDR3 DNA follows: TGCAGCGTTGAATACAGCCAAGAGACCCAGTACTTC. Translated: CSVEYSQETQYF. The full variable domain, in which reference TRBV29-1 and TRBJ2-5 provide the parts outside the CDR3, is SAVISQKPSRDICQRGTSLTIQCQVDSQVTMMFWYRQQPGQSLTLIATANQGSEATYESGFVIDKFPISRPNLTFSTLTVSNMSPEDSSIYLCSVEYSQETQYFGPGTRLLVL.

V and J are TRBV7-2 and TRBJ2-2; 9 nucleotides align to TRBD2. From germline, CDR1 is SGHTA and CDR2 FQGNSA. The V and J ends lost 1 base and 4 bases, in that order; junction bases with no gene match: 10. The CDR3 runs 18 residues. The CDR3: CASSLDLYASGTTGELFF. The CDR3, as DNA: TGTGCCAGCAGCTTAGATTTGTACGCTAGCGGGACCACCGGGGAGCTGTTTTTT.

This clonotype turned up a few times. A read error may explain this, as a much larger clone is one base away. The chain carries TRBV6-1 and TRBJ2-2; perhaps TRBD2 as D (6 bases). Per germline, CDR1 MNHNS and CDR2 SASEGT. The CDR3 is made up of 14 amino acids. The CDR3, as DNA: TGTGTCAGCAGGAGGGTCTCCGACACCGGGGAGCTGTTTTTT. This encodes CVSRRVSDTGELFF.

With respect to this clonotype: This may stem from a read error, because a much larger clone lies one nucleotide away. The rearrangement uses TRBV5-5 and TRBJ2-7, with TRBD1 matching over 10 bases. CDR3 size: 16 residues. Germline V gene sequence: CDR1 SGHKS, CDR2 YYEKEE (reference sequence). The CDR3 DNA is TGTACCAGCAGCTCAAGGGGACAGGGGTCTACCTACGAGCAGTACTTC. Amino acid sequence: CTSSSRGQGSTYEQYF.

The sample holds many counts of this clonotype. The CDR3 reads CAISRGGLTDTQYF. The DNA of the CDR3 is TGTGCCATCAGTCGGGGGGGCCTCACAGATACGCAGTATTTT. V gene TRBV10-3 combines with J gene TRBJ2-3; TRBD2 aligns across 8 bases. Losses at the gene ends were 5 bases for V and 2 bases for J; bases not matched to a gene: 3. Germline assignment: CDR1 ENHRY and CDR2 SYGVKD. This CDR3 is 14 amino acids long.

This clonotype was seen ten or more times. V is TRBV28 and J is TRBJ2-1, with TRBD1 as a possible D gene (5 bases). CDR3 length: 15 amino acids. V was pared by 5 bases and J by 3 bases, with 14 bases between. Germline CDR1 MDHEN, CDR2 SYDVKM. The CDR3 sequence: CASSPRTSFYNEQFF. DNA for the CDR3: TGTGCCAGCAGTCCTCGGACATCTTTCTACAATGAGCAGTTCTTC. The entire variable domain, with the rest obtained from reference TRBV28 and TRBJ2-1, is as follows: DVKVTQSSRYLVKRTGEKVFLECVQDMDHENMFWYRQDPGLGLRLIYFSYDVKMKEKGDIPEGYSVSREKKERFSLILESASTNQTSMYLCASSPRTSFYNEQFFGPGTRLTVL.

The CDR3 loop reads CASSRSLDRVSYTGELFF. The CDR3 DNA sequence: TGTGCCAGCAGCCGATCACTCGACAGGGTATCCTACACCGGGGAGCTGTTTTTT. The rearrangement links TRBV14 to TRBJ2-2, with TRBD1 matching over 7 bases. J lost 3 bases, V lost 4 bases, and 14 bases had no gene match. Per the germline V gene, CDR1 is SGHDN and CDR2 is FVKESK. This CDR3 spans 18 amino acids. Supplemented by reference TRBV14 and TRBJ2-2, the full variable domain reads EAGVTQFPSHSVIEKGQTVTLRCDPISGHDNLYWYRRVMGKEIKFLLHFVKESKQDESGMPNNRFLAERTGGTYSTLKVQPAELEDSGVYFCASSRSLDRVSYTGELFFGEGSRLTVL.

CDR3 sequence: CASRSEGQGSDTQYF. For the CDR3, the DNA is TGTGCCAGCAGGTCTGAGGGACAGGGTTCAGATACGCAGTATTTT. This chain connects TRBV28 to TRBJ2-3, with 9 bases fitting TRBD1. V shed 6 bases, J shed 4 bases, and the junction held 8 bases outside the gene matches. Germline V gives CDR1 MDHEN, CDR2 SYDVKM. This CDR3 is built from 15 residues. The entire variable domain, with the rest obtained from reference TRBV28 and TRBJ2-3, is as follows: DVKVTQSSRYLVKRTGEKVFLECVQDMDHENMFWYRQDPGLGLRLIYFSYDVKMKEKGDIPEGYSVSREKKERFSLILESASTNQTSMYLCASRSEGQGSDTQYFGPGTRLTVL.

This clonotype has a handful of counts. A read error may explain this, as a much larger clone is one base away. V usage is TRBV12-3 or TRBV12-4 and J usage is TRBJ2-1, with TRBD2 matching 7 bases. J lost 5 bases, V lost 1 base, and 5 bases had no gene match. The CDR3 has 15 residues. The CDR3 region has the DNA TGTGCCAGCAGTTTAGTGGGAGGGAACCACAATGAGCAGTTCTTC. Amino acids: CASSLVGGNHNEQFF.

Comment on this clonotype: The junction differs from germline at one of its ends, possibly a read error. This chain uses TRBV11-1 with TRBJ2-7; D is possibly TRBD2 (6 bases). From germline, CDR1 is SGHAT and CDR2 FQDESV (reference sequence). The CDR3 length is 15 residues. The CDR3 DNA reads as TGTGCCAGCAGCTTAGGACTAGTAAGCTCCTACAAGCAGTACTTC. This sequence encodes CASSLGLVSSYKQYF. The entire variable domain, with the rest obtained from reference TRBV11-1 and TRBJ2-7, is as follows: EAEVAQSPRYKITEKSQAVAFWCDPISGHATLYWYRQILGQGPELLVQFQDESVVDDSQLPKDRFSAERLKGVDSTLKIQPAELGDSAMYLCASSLGLVSSYKQYFGPGTRLTVT.

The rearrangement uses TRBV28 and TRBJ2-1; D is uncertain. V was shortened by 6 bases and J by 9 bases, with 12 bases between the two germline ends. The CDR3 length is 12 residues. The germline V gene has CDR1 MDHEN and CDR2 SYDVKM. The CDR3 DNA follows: TGTGCCAGCAGCCCACGGGTAGGTGAGCAGTTCTTC. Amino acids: CASSPRVGEQFF. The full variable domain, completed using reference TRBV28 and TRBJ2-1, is DVKVTQSSRYLVKRTGEKVFLECVQDMDHENMFWYRQDPGLGLRLIYFSYDVKMKEKGDIPEGYSVSREKKERFSLILESASTNQTSMYLCASSPRVGEQFFGPGTRLTVL.

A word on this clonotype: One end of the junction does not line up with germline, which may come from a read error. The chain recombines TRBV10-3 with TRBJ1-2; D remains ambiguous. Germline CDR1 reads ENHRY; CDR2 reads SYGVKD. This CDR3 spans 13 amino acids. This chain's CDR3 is CAISESLAHGCTF. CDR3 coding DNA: TGTGCCATCAGTGAGTCCCTTGCTCATGGCTGCACCTTC.

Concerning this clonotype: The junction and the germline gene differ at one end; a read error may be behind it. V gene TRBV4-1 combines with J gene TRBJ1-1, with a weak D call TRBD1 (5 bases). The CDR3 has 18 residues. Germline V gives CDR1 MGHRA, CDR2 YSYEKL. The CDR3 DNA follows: TGCGCCAGCAGCCGAGGGGATGCGGGACGCAACCTAGTGGCTGAAGCTTTCTTC. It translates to CASSRGDAGRNLVAEAFF.